Listed below are T cell receptor beta chains from one sample, sequenced in a study of blood T cell repertoires in COVID-19. Profiled with immunoSEQ multiplex PCR; TCRdb holds only in-frame clones, not every one. This sample carries about 270,000 clones, about 86% of them seen once, and the ten largest clones take approximately 12%. Sequencing input: peripheral blood. All receptors come from a woman between 25 and 40 years old with COVID-19, enrolled during active disease. CDR3s include the opening cysteine and the closing phenylalanine or tryptophan. D genes are given only for firm matches. Some rows have no size entry. The others give once, few or many, or a class for an expanded clone.

abundance | j_gene | v_gene | d_gene | CDR3aa | CDR3nt
NA | TRBJ2-3 | TRBV6-5 | TRBD1 | CASRRDRGPDTQYF | TGTGCCAGCAGGCGGGACAGGGGGCCAGATACGCAGTATTTT
many | TRBJ2-7 | TRBV3-1/TRBV3-2 | TRBD1 | CASSQGTGINEQYF | TGTGCCAGCAGCCAGGGGACAGGGATAAACGAGCAGTACTTC
NA | TRBJ2-6 | TRBV19 | TRBD2 | CASNWRGASGANVLTF | TGTGCCAGTAATTGGCGGGGGGCGTCTGGGGCCAACGTCCTGACTTTC
few | TRBJ1-1 | TRBV3-1/TRBV3-2 | NA | CASSQGGEAFF | TGTGCCAGCAGCCAAGGCGGTGAAGCTTTCTTT
NA | TRBJ2-7 | TRBV27 | TRBD2 | CASSLIAGVNRQYF | TGTGCCAGCAGTTTAATAGCGGGGGTTAATCGGCAGTACTTC
NA | TRBJ1-3 | TRBV5-6 | NA | CASSLSGDTIYF | TGTGCCAGCAGCTTGAGTGGAGACACCATATATTTT
NA | TRBJ2-6 | TRBV4-1 | NA | CASSQPSGANVLTF | TGCGCCAGCAGCCAACCTTCTGGGGCCAACGTCCTGACTTTC
NA | TRBJ2-1 | TRBV7-8 | TRBD2 | CASSLFLLAGDYNEQFF | TGTGCCAGCAGCTTATTTCTACTAGCGGGGGATTACAATGAGCAGTTCTTC
NA | TRBJ1-4 | TRBV7-6 | TRBD1 | CASSPGGQGWEKLFF | TGTGCCAGCAGCCCCGGCGGACAGGGGTGGGAAAAACTGTTTTTT
NA | TRBJ1-2 | TRBV5-4 | NA | CASSLDQAGGFFYGYTF | TGTGCCAGCAGCTTGGATCAGGCTGGAGGGTTTTTCTATGGCTACACCTTC
NA | TRBJ2-2 | TRBV5-6 | TRBD2 | CASSVGLAGKAGELFF | TGTGCCAGCAGCGTCGGGCTAGCGGGGAAAGCCGGGGAGCTGTTTTTT
NA | TRBJ2-7 | TRBV21-1 | NA | CAAGPQAGYEQYF | TGTGCCGCCGGGCCCCAGGCGGGCTACGAGCAGTACTTC
NA | TRBJ2-7 | TRBV10-3 | NA | CAISGKTGTLYEQYF | TGTGCCATCAGTGGAAAAACAGGGACCCTCTACGAGCAGTACTTC
once | TRBJ1-5 | TRBV27 | NA | CASSSFYSNQPQHF | TGTGCCAGCTCTAGCTTCTATAGCAATCAGCCCCAGCATTTT
NA | TRBJ2-7 | TRBV2 | TRBD2 | CASSSGLAGATYEQYF | TGTGCCAGCAGTTCCGGACTAGCGGGGGCAACCTACGAGCAGTACTTC
NA | TRBJ2-3 | TRBV6-6 | TRBD2 | CASSLSYISGGSTDTQYF | TGTGCCAGCAGTCTCTCTTACATTAGCGGGGGCAGCACAGATACGCAGTATTTT
NA | TRBJ1-2 | TRBV5-4 | NA | CASSFPGGVYGYTF | TGTGCCAGCAGCTTCCCGGGGGGCGTATATGGCTACACCTTC
NA | TRBJ1-6 | TRBV6-5 | NA | CASSSFSNSPLHF | TGTGCCAGCAGTTCCTTCAGTAATTCACCCCTCCACTTT
NA | TRBJ2-1 | TRBV15 | NA | CATSRVPGNEQFF | TGTGCCACCAGCAGAGTCCCGGGCAATGAGCAGTTCTTC
few | TRBJ2-7 | TRBV11-2 | TRBD1 | CASSLDRGRKQYF | TGTGCCAGCAGCTTGGACAGGGGGCGGAAGCAGTACTTC
NA | TRBJ1-6 | TRBV6-2/TRBV6-3 | TRBD1 | CASSYSRTGESYNSPLHF | TGTGCCAGCAGTTACTCGAGAACAGGGGAGTCCTATAATTCACCCCTCCACTTT
NA | TRBJ2-7 | TRBV20-1 | NA | CSANPSDMQYF | TGCAGTGCGAACCCTAGCGATATGCAGTACTTC
NA | TRBJ2-5 | TRBV27 | TRBD1 | CASGHRGQWETQYF | TGTGCCAGCGGGCACAGGGGACAGTGGGAGACCCAGTACTTC
NA | TRBJ2-1 | TRBV4-1 | TRBD1 | CASSQTTGRDEQFF | TGCGCCAGCAGCCAAACGACAGGGCGGGATGAGCAGTTCTTC
NA | TRBJ1-1 | TRBV6-2/TRBV6-3 | NA | CASSPGPGRGTEAFF | TGTGCCAGCAGCCCCGGGCCCGGACGGGGCACTGAAGCTTTCTTT
NA | TRBJ1-4 | TRBV6-5 | NA | CASRSDTEELFF | TGTGCCAGCCGATCCGATACCGAGGAACTGTTTTTT
NA | TRBJ1-1 | TRBV30 | NA | CAWSDRSLNTEAFF | TGTGCCTGGAGTGACAGGTCTTTGAACACTGAAGCTTTCTTT
NA | TRBJ1-4 | TRBV7-7 | TRBD1 | CASSLTPGQGEKLFF | TGTGCCAGCAGCTTGACGCCGGGACAGGGGGAAAAACTGTTTTTT
few | TRBJ2-7 | TRBV25-1 | TRBD1 | CASSIRQGAYEQYF | TGTGCCAGCAGTATTCGACAGGGGGCCTACGAGCAGTACTTC
NA | TRBJ2-7 | TRBV21-1 | NA | CAMPRDRDVYEQYF | TGTGCCATGCCTAGGGACAGGGACGTCTACGAGCAGTACTTC
NA | TRBJ2-6 | TRBV18 | NA | CASSEDTGANVLTF | TGTGCCAGCTCGGAGGATACTGGGGCCAACGTCCTGACTTTC
NA | TRBJ1-6 | TRBV6-5 | TRBD1 | CASTTGGYSNSPLHF | TGTGCCAGCACTACAGGGGGTTATAGTAATTCACCCCTCCACTTT
NA | TRBJ1-5 | TRBV3-1/TRBV3-2 | NA | CASSRTEANQPQHF | TGTGCCAGCAGCCGGACAGAAGCCAATCAGCCCCAGCATTTT
NA | TRBJ2-7 | TRBV19 | TRBD1 | CATGQGIYEQYF | TGTGCCACCGGACAGGGTATCTACGAGCAGTACTTC
NA | TRBJ2-7 | TRBV24-1 | NA | CATSDYRGYEQYF | TGTGCCACCAGTGATTATAGGGGCTACGAGCAGTACTTC
NA | TRBJ2-5 | TRBV5-1 | TRBD1 | CASSLGDRVGQETQYF | TGCGCCAGCAGCTTGGGTGACAGGGTTGGCCAAGAGACCCAGTACTTC
NA | TRBJ2-7 | TRBV7-9 | NA | CASSAAPSEQYF | TGTGCCAGCAGCGCCGCTCCGAGCGAGCAGTACTTC
NA | TRBJ2-2 | TRBV9 | NA | CASSVAPGPGELFF | TGTGCCAGCAGCGTAGCACCGGGTCCCGGGGAGCTGTTTTTT
NA | TRBJ2-2 | TRBV27 | TRBD1 | CASSATGTGYTGELFF | TGTGCCAGCAGTGCAACCGGGACAGGGTACACCGGGGAGCTGTTTTTT
NA | TRBJ1-1 | TRBV18 | NA | CASNPSRNTEAFF | TGTGCCTCCAATCCCTCTAGGAACACTGAAGCTTTCTTT
NA | TRBJ2-1 | TRBV10-1 | TRBD2 | CASSRAGIDNEQFF | TGCGCCAGCAGCAGAGCGGGGATAGACAATGAGCAGTTCTTC
NA | TRBJ2-7 | TRBV4-1 | TRBD1 | CASSQRTGFSYEQYF | TGCGCCAGCAGCCAAAGGACAGGGTTCTCCTACGAGCAGTACTTC
few | TRBJ2-7 | TRBV2 | NA | CARAEGGSSYEQYF | TGTGCCCGCGCGGAAGGTGGGAGCTCCTACGAGCAGTACTTC
NA | TRBJ2-7 | TRBV5-1 | TRBD1 | CASSLAWTGANEQYF | TGCGCCAGCAGCTTGGCATGGACAGGGGCCAACGAGCAGTACTTC
NA | TRBJ2-4 | TRBV27 | NA | CASSTSGAAAKNIQYF | TGTGCCAGCAGTACCTCAGGGGCCGCGGCCAAAAACATTCAGTACTTC
NA | TRBJ1-1 | TRBV3-1/TRBV3-2 | NA | CASRGGSEAFF | TGTGCCAGTAGGGGGGGGTCTGAAGCTTTCTTT
once | TRBJ2-3 | TRBV9 | NA | CASSGGYHRTDTQYF | TGTGCCAGCAGCGGGGGCTACCACCGCACAGATACGCAGTATTTT
NA | TRBJ1-1 | TRBV19 | NA | CASSIEEGGTEAFF | TGTGCCAGTAGTATAGAAGAGGGGGGGACTGAAGCTTTCTTT
NA | TRBJ1-2 | TRBV7-8 | NA | CASSLAAILYGYTF | TGTGCCAGCAGCTTAGCGGCAATTCTCTATGGCTACACCTTC
NA | TRBJ2-2 | TRBV6-2/TRBV6-3 | NA | CASSLGGSNTGELFF | TGTGCCAGCAGTTTAGGGGGTTCGAACACCGGGGAGCTGTTTTTT
NA | TRBJ2-3 | TRBV4-1 | TRBD1 | CASSQRQGPPDTQYF | TGCGCCAGCAGCCAAAGACAGGGCCCCCCAGATACGCAGTATTTT
NA | TRBJ1-1 | TRBV6-5 | NA | CACSAYEDTEAFF | TGTGCCTGTTCAGCGTATGAGGACACTGAAGCTTTCTTT
few | TRBJ1-5 | TRBV12-3/TRBV12-4 | TRBD1 | CASSRQGLAQHF | TGTGCCAGCAGCAGACAGGGCTTAGCCCAGCATTTT
NA | TRBJ2-3 | TRBV19 | NA | CASSRTADTQYF | TGTGCCAGTAGTAGGACAGCAGATACGCAGTATTTT
NA | TRBJ1-2 | TRBV7-9 | TRBD1 | CASSVRDRPGGYTF | TGTGCCAGCAGCGTCCGGGACAGGCCAGGTGGCTACACCTTC
NA | TRBJ2-3 | TRBV27 | NA | CASSPHGGARGTQYF | TGTGCCAGCAGCCCCCATGGGGGCGCACGCGGTACGCAGTATTTT
NA | TRBJ1-1 | TRBV19 | NA | CASSNLQGMNTEAFF | TGTGCCAGTTCCAACTTACAGGGCATGAACACTGAAGCTTTCTTT
NA | TRBJ2-2 | TRBV24-1 | NA | CATSDPGTGELFF | TGTGCCACCAGTGATCCGGGGACCGGGGAGCTGTTTTTT
NA | TRBJ2-7 | TRBV4-1 | NA | CASSGYGGGASYEQYF | TGCGCCAGCAGCGGTTACGGTGGGGGGGCTTCCTACGAGCAGTACTTC
NA | TRBJ2-5 | TRBV13 | TRBD1 | CASSPTSDRSGETQYF | TGTGCCAGCAGCCCGACGTCGGACAGGTCGGGAGAGACCCAGTACTTC